This TCR beta chain was documented in a study of T-cell reconstitution after alpha-beta-depleted transplantation in children. Trimming took 6 bases from V and 1 from J; bases not matched to a gene: 6. This CDR3 contains 15 residues. Germline lookup yields CDR1 SNHLY and CDR2 FYNNEI. Study results and caveats: T-cell counts and diversity were attributed mostly to newly produced T cells one year after transplant.

Using unique molecular identifiers, the investigators prepared the TCRbeta library. One entry per CDR3 protein results from TCRdb running MiXCR on the PCR reads. Seen here are 750,000 to 950,000 distinct CDR3 sequences, approximately 15% observed once, and the top ten hold about 5%. As for this clonotype: Antigen unknown.

The receptor's source is a male patient aged 10-17 years who had a stem cell transplant for acute lymphoblastic leukemia, so the T cells may come from the graft donor. The rearrangement links TRBV2 to TRBJ2-1; TRBD2 matches 7 bases. The material was PBMCs, mostly from graft donor cells, obtained 360 days after TCRalphabeta/CD19-depleted stem cell transplant. CDR3 residues: CASRASGRSYNEQFF. The CDR3 DNA reads TGTGCCAGCAGGGCTAGCGGCAGATCCTACAATGAGCAGTTCTTC.